These 12 T cell receptor beta chains were sequenced from one sample in a study of cytomegalovirus exposure and HLA in healthy donors. The PCR employed 60 Vbeta primers together with 13 Jbeta primers. Method: immunoSEQ multiplex PCR; TCRdb's copy keeps in-frame clones and lacks some. The listing contains about 200,000 clones. The sequenced material came from PBMCs. The source is a girl aged 2 to 9 in good health and CMV-seropositive.

The chain recombines TRBV19 with TRBJ2-5; D is uncertain. There are 13 residues in the CDR3. V was trimmed by 1 base and J by 5 bases, leaving 8 bases between them. CDR1 and CDR2 (germline): LNHDA, SQIVND (reference sequence). In DNA, the CDR3 is TGTGCCAGTAGTATAGCCCTTCGGGAGACCCAGTACTTC. Protein: CASSIALRETQYF.

The V gene is TRBV18, the J gene TRBJ2-7, with a tentative D call TRBD2 (6 bases). The length of the CDR3 is 14 residues. The V end lost 6 bases, the J end lost 2 bases, and 14 bases lay between the germline ends. Germline values: CDR1 KGHSH, CDR2 LQKENI. Here the CDR3 reads CASSERRGTYEQYF. CDR3 coding DNA: TGTGCCAGCTCCGAGAGGCGGGGTACCTACGAGCAGTACTTC.

V gene TRBV28 combines with J gene TRBJ2-3; the D gene is possibly TRBD2 (5 bases). This CDR3 region has 12 residues. In germline, CDR1 is MDHEN, CDR2 SYDVKM. V shed 4 bases and J shed 8 bases, with 10 bases lying between them. The CDR3 region is CASSSGSGTQYF. The CDR3 bases are TGTGCCAGCAGTTCGGGGTCCGGTACGCAGTATTTT.

This rearrangement joins TRBV11-2 to TRBJ1-2; D is possibly TRBD1 (6 bases). The CDR3 is made up of 14 amino acids. CDR1 and CDR2 (germline): SGHAT, FQNNGV. V was cut by 4 bases and J by 14 bases, with 23 bases left in between. The CDR3, as DNA: TGTGCCAGCAGCTCCCCGGGACAACAGCGATACAATACCTTC. It encodes CASSSPGQQRYNTF.

The chain's CDR3 is CASSIDRARSGNTIYF. The DNA for the CDR3 is TGTGCCAGCAGCATAGACAGGGCTCGATCTGGAAACACCATATATTTT. V usage is TRBV7-2 and J usage is TRBJ1-3; 7 nucleotides agree with TRBD1. Germline CDR1 and CDR2: SGHTA and FQGNSA. This CDR3 region has 16 residues. V was pared by 5 bases and J by 1 base, with 8 bases of the junction left unmatched.

A remark on this clone: At one end the junction does not follow the germline gene, possibly because of a read error. This chain uses TRBV6-5 with TRBJ2-3; 8 bases map to TRBD1. In germline, CDR1 is MNHEY, CDR2 SVGAGI. The CDR3 is 15 amino acids. The CDR3 coding sequence is TGTGCCAGCGGTTACAGAGGACAGGGCGCAGATACGCAGTATTTT. Protein: CASGYRGQGADTQYF.

This chain links TRBV30 with TRBJ1-5; 8 nucleotides agree with TRBD1. The CDR3 consists of 14 residues. The germline CDR1 and CDR2 sequences are GTSNPN and SVGIG (reference sequence). After removal of 2 bases from V and 5 bases from J, the junction contained 5 bases not matched to a gene. CDR3: CAWSLGQGHQPQHF. The CDR3 DNA reads TGTGCCTGGAGTCTTGGACAGGGACATCAGCCCCAGCATTTT.

The gene calls are TRBV2 and TRBJ1-6; unclear D gene. Trimming pared 5 bases from V and 0 bases from J, leaving 8 bases between. CDR1 is SNHLY and CDR2 is FYNNEI in the germline V gene. The CDR3 sequence is 15 residues long. The CDR3 loop reads CASSYLSSYNSPLHF. CDR3 bases: TGTGCCAGCAGTTACTTGAGCTCCTATAATTCACCCCTCCACTTT.

The chain employs TRBV7-9 and TRBJ2-7; 9 bases map to TRBD1. Germline CDR1 is SEHNR and CDR2 is FQNEAQ (reference sequence). Trimming cost V 4 bases and J 6 bases; bases outside gene matches: 7. This CDR3 contains 14 residues. CDR3 loop: CASSSGQGPGEQYF. The CDR3 DNA follows: TGTGCCAGCAGCTCGGGACAGGGTCCCGGCGAGCAGTACTTC.

A remark on this clone: Other DNA sequences in this specimen translate into the identical CDR3. The V gene is TRBV28, the J gene TRBJ2-2; D possibly corresponds to TRBD2 (7 bases). Deletions cut 5 bases from V and 4 bases from J, with 14 bases between. This CDR3 is built from 15 residues. Germline V gene sequence: CDR1 MDHEN, CDR2 SYDVKM. Written as DNA, the CDR3 is TGTGCCAGCAGTGTGCAGCGGGACATCACCGGGGAGCTGTTTTTT. Amino acids: CASSVQRDITGELFF.

The chain is built from TRBV5-7 and TRBJ1-6; tentative D call: TRBD1 (5 bases). TRBV5-7 is an open reading frame, and its role is uncertain. This CDR3 comprises 14 residues. The V end was cut by 4 bases, the J end by 7 bases, with 12 bases between. This chain's CDR3 is CASSRREGNSPLHF. CDR3 bases: TGTGCCAGCAGCCGCAGGGAGGGAAATTCACCCCTCCACTTT.

V gene TRBV10-3 combines with J gene TRBJ2-7; D gene unclear. The CDR3 is 15 residues long. V was clipped by 0 bases and J by 2 bases, with 11 bases between them. CDR1 is ENHRY and CDR2 is SYGVKD in the germline V gene. The CDR3 loop is CAISESTPKTYEQYF. The CDR3, as DNA: TGTGCCATCAGTGAGTCGACTCCTAAGACCTACGAGCAGTACTTC.